This entry lists 9 T cell receptor beta chains sequenced from one sample in a study of blood T cells in healthy people across ages. Through a sample-barcoded 5' primer and a J-beta primer mix, a second PCR was run for roughly 6 to 11 cycles. TCRdb redid the calling of the 5' RACE reads with MiXCR, one entry per CDR3 protein. The table includes 1.5 million to 2 million distinct CDR3 sequences, 40% to 55% detected once. Sequencing was done on a sample of blood. Receptor source: a woman aged 40 to 50 in good health.

This clonotype was observed a few times. The chain combines TRBV20-1 with TRBJ2-5; no firm D call. The CDR3 covers 14 residues. V gave up 5 bases and J gave up 4 bases, with 17 bases separating them. Germline CDR1 and CDR2: DFQATT and SNEGSKA (reference sequence). This CDR3 reads CSAPNINSVETQYF. The DNA for the CDR3 is TGCAGTGCTCCGAACATTAACAGTGTAGAGACCCAGTACTTC.

This clonotype has a handful of counts. The chain joins TRBV5-6 to TRBJ2-3; D possibly corresponds to TRBD1 (5 bases). This CDR3 comprises 13 residues. Per the germline V gene, CDR1 is SGHDT and CDR2 is YYEEEE. Deletions cut 6 bases from V and 0 bases from J, with 8 bases between. In DNA form, the CDR3 reads TGTGCCAGCACCTGGGGCAGCACAGATACGCAGTATTTT. Encoded protein: CASTWGSTDTQYF.

The V and J genes are TRBV14 and TRBJ2-5, with D possibly being TRBD2 (6 bases). The CDR3 runs 16 residues. CDR1 and CDR2 (germline): SGHDN, FVKESK. Between the trimmed V and J ends, which lost 0 bases and 4 bases, there was a span of 15 bases. In nucleotides, the CDR3 is TGTGCCAGCAGCCAAGAAAGGCGGGGCTGGGGAGAGACCCAGTACTTC. Its translation: CASSQERRGWGETQYF. The full variable domain, in which reference TRBV14 and TRBJ2-5 provide the parts outside the CDR3, is EAGVTQFPSHSVIEKGQTVTLRCDPISGHDNLYWYRRVMGKEIKFLLHFVKESKQDESGMPNNRFLAERTGGTYSTLKVQPAELEDSGVYFCASSQERRGWGETQYFGPGTRLLVL.

Regarding this clonotype: One end of the junction is discordant with germline, which a read error may explain. The gene calls are TRBV7-6 and TRBJ1-5, with 7 bases fitting TRBD1. The CDR3 has 13 residues. In germline, CDR1 is SGHVS, CDR2 FNYEAQ. Here the CDR3 DNA reads TGTGCCAGCAGCGACAGGGTCGGGCAGCCCCGGCATTTT. Residues: CASSDRVGQPRHF.

This clonotype was observed a handful of times. The rearrangement uses TRBV20-1 and TRBJ1-2; D is possibly TRBD1 (6 bases). This CDR3 spans 16 amino acids. The V and J ends lost 8 bases and 9 bases respectively, with 31 bases between them. Germline V gene sequence: CDR1 DFQATT, CDR2 SNEGSKA (reference sequence). Written as DNA, the CDR3 is TGCAGTCGACGCACTACTAACGGACAGAACAACTTCAGCTACACCTTC. Protein sequence: CSRRTTNGQNNFSYTF.

The chain couples TRBV5-1 to TRBJ2-1; 13 nucleotides align to TRBD2. With V trimmed by 3 bases and J by 7 bases, 7 bases remained unmatched. Germline V gene data show CDR1 as SGHRS and CDR2 as YFSETQ. This CDR3 spans 16 amino acids. For the CDR3, the DNA is TGCGCCAGCAGCTCTACCGGACTAGCGGGGGTGAATGAGCAGTTCTTC. Encoded protein: CASSSTGLAGVNEQFF.

A few counts support this clonotype. The gene calls are TRBV5-1 and TRBJ2-5, with D possibly TRBD1 on 6 matching bases. The CDR3 length is 15 residues. Germline V gene sequence: CDR1 SGHRS, CDR2 YFSETQ. The V end lost 4 bases, the J end lost 5 bases, and 18 bases lay between the germline ends. In nucleotides, the CDR3 is TGCGCCAGCAGCCCAGGGACACCTTTCGAGGAGACCCAGTACTTC. Its protein product is CASSPGTPFEETQYF.

The chain combines TRBV7-2 with TRBJ1-2; tentative D call: TRBD1 (5 bases). CDR1 and CDR2 (germline): SGHTA, FQGNSA. This CDR3 has 18 residues. With 5 bases removed from V and 6 bases from J, the gap between germline ends came to 28 bases. The CDR3 protein is CASSPWTFVEGPGDGYTF. The CDR3 nucleotides read TGTGCCAGCAGCCCCTGGACTTTTGTGGAGGGACCCGGCGATGGCTACACCTTC.

The rearrangement links TRBV12-5 to TRBJ2-5; TRBD1 matches at 12 bases. Trimming removed 2 bases from V and 4 bases from J; junction bases left unmatched: 8. CDR1 and CDR2 from the germline V gene are LGHNT and FRNRAP. This CDR3 has 17 residues. Here the CDR3 reads CASGLFRGTGGAETQYF. The CDR3 DNA reads as TGTGCTAGTGGTTTGTTCCGCGGGACAGGGGGCGCAGAGACCCAGTACTTC.